The subject of this entry is one T cell receptor beta chain. What it recognizes is unknown. RNA was extracted and reverse transcribed into cDNA as the sequencing template. The method was immunoSEQ multiplex PCR; TCRdb's version includes in-frame clones alone and lacks a portion of them. The data contain around 120,000 clones, about 50% of them singletons. This sample was included in a study of CD8+ T cells in alopecia areata. Study-level background: Oral tofacitinib, 5 to 10 mg twice daily, was given in an open-label trial.

Study results and caveats: Tofacitinib produced a significant decrease in scalp clonality and in expanded CD8+ clones among the top 100.

Treatment meaning: oral pan-JAK inhibitor, 5-10 mg twice daily. The CDR3 contains 15 residues. Losses at the gene ends were 4 bases for V and 5 bases for J; bases not matched to a gene: 5. The germline CDR1 and CDR2 sequences are SGHRS and YFSETQ. The sequence was obtained from a human donor with alopecia areata. The V gene is TRBV5-1, the J gene TRBJ1-5; 11 bases are a match to TRBD1. This specimen consisted of CD4+ T cells sorted from blood, obtained at week 4, from a patient treated with tofacitinib. CDR3 bases: TGCGCCAGCAGCCCCGGGACAGGGGGTTATCAGCCCCAGCATTTT. It translates to CASSPGTGGYQPQHF.